This T cell receptor (beta chain) is drawn from a study of shared clonotypes between healthy human individuals. This CDR3 is 15 amino acids long. V was clipped by 8 bases and J by 4 bases; unmatched bases: 3. Germline lookup yields CDR1 WSHSY and CDR2 SAAADI. Original analysis: Without quality scores, immunoSEQ junctional reads could not be filtered like full-length reads. TCRdb keeps only in-frame clones here, not all; method: immunoSEQ multiplex PCR. That table gives V, J and clone size, and the DNA gave D and trimming. The sample lists 530,000 or so clones, about 75% occurring once. The sequence was obtained from a woman aged 40-49 years in good health. Some clones in this sample may be carry-over from other donors' samples. Sequences were obtained from PBMCs. The gene calls are TRBV10-2 and TRBJ2-4; the match to TRBD2 covers 15 bases. The CDR3 DNA follows: TGCGCCAGCGGACTAGCGGGAGGGTCAAAAAACATTCAGTACTTC. This sequence encodes CASGLAGGSKNIQYF.